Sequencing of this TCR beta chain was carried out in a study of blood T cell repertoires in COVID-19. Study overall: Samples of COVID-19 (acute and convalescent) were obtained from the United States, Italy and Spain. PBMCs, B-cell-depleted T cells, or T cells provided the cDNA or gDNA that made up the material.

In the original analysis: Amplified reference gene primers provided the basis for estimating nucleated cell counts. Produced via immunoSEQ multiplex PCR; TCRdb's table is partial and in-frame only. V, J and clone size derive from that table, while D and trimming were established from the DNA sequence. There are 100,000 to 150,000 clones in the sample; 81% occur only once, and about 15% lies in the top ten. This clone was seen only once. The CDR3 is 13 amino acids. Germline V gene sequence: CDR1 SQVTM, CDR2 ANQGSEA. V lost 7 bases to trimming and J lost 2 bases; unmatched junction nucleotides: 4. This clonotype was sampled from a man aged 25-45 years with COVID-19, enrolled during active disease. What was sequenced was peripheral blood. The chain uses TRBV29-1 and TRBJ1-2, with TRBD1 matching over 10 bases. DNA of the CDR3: TGCAGCGCCTGGACAGGGGGAAACTATGGCTACACCTTC. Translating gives CSAWTGGNYGYTF.